This entry features one TCR beta chain sequence. CDR3 size: 14 residues. J lost 5 bases, V lost 3 bases, and 4 bases had no gene match. CDR1 and CDR2 from the germline V gene are SGHAT and FQDESV (reference sequence). The sample belongs to a study of blood T cells in healthy people across ages. The authors ran a second PCR of 7 to 11 cycles using a sample-barcoded 5' primer and a J-beta primer mix. TCRdb re-called the 5' RACE reads through MiXCR, storing one row per CDR3 protein. Altogether over a million distinct CDR3 sequences are present, less than 50% being singletons, with the ten largest covering under 20%.

V gene TRBV11-1 combines with J gene TRBJ2-5; 9 bases fit TRBD1. This sequence was found in a woman in her sixties in good health. Sequences were obtained from blood. The CDR3 nucleotides are TGTGCCAGCAGCTTGGAGGGACAGGGCGAGACCCAGTACTTC. As protein: CASSLEGQGETQYF.